Listed here are 16 T cell receptor beta chains from one sample, sequenced in a study of glioma-infiltrating T cells after dendritic cell vaccination. Specified time point: after dendritic cell vaccination, including at tumor progression/relapse. Here immunoSEQ multiplex PCR was the method, and the copy in TCRdb shows in-frame clones only, minus some. This sample carries 60,000 or so clones, roughly 86% of them seen once, and the ten largest clones take around a tenth. Sequencing used blood, obtained after dendritic cell vaccination. Source of these receptors: a human donor with glioblastoma.

V and J are TRBV5-6 and TRBJ2-3; 8 bases line up with TRBD1. With 1 base clipped from V and 0 bases from J, the junction kept 4 bases outside the gene matches. The CDR3 is 16 residues long. The germline V gene encodes CDR1 SGHDT and CDR2 YYEEEE. In nucleotides, the CDR3 is TGTGCCAGCAGCTTGTTGGGACAGGCTAGCACAGATACGCAGTATTTT. Residues: CASSLLGQASTDTQYF.

The chain recombines TRBV15 with TRBJ2-6, with D maybe TRBD2 (5 bases). CDR3 length: 14 residues. Germline V gene sequence: CDR1 LNHNV, CDR2 YYDKDF (reference sequence). V was pared by 5 bases and J by 4 bases, with 9 bases between. CDR3 sequence: CATSRGKGANVLTF. For the CDR3, the DNA is TGTGCCACCAGCCGGGGTAAAGGGGCCAACGTCCTGACTTTC.

The chain's CDR3 is CASSPRRENTEAFF. CDR3 bases: TGTGCCAGCTCACCGAGGAGAGAGAACACTGAAGCTTTCTTT. The V call is TRBV18, the J call TRBJ1-1; D is ambiguous. Trimming pared 3 bases from V and 1 base from J, leaving 9 bases between. Looked up from germline, CDR1 is KGHSH and CDR2 is LQKENI. The CDR3 loop spans 14 amino acids. Drawing the rest from reference TRBV18 and TRBJ1-1, the complete variable domain is NAGVMQNPRHLVRRRGQEARLRCSPMKGHSHVYWYRQLPEEGLKFMVYLQKENIIDESGMPKERFSAEFPKEGPSILRIQQVVRGDSAAYFCASSPRRENTEAFFGQGTRLTVV.

The rearrangement uses TRBV6-7 and TRBJ1-1; TRBD1 aligns across 7 bases. TRBV6-7 is an ORF for which the function is uncertain. The CDR3 is 13 residues long. V lost 6 bases and J lost 1; bases outside the gene matches: 2. CDR3: CASSWDRNTEAFF. In DNA, the CDR3 is TGTGCCAGCAGCTGGGACAGGAACACTGAAGCTTTCTTT.

This chain joins TRBV10-3 and TRBJ2-2; TRBD1 matches at 9 bases. The CDR3 runs to 14 residues. Germline CDR1 reads ENHRY; CDR2 reads SYGVKD. The J segment lost 3 bases and the V segment lost 6 bases, leaving 2 bases of the junction unmatched. The CDR3 DNA reads as TGTGCCATCAGCCGACAGGGGGACACCGGGGAGCTGTTTTTT. This codes for CAISRQGDTGELFF.

J is TRBJ1-1 and V is TRBV7-8; a possible D gene is TRBD1 (6 bases). V lost 5 bases to trimming and J lost 0 bases, with 13 bases between them. Germline CDR1 is SGHVS and CDR2 is FQNEAQ. The CDR3 runs to 15 residues. The CDR3 nucleotides read TGTGCCAGCAGCCTAGGTGGGGGCTTGAACACTGAAGCTTTCTTT. It codes for CASSLGGGLNTEAFF.

The chain recombines TRBV4-3 with TRBJ1-2, with no clear D. Between the trimmed V and J ends, which lost 0 bases and 7 bases, there was a span of 9 bases. The CDR3 extends over 13 amino acids. The germline V gene has CDR1 LGHNA and CDR2 YSLEER. The CDR3 protein is CASSQDSLSGYTF. CDR3 bases: TGCGCCAGCAGCCAAGATAGTCTCTCTGGCTACACCTTC.

This chain uses TRBV27 with TRBJ1-2, with TRBD1 matching over 11 bases. CDR1 and CDR2 from the germline V gene are MNHEY and SMNVEV (reference sequence). Unmatched junction bases numbered 5, after V lost 6 bases and J lost 8 bases. The CDR3 is 13 residues long. The CDR3 sequence: CASSPDRGLGYTF. CDR3 sequence (DNA): TGTGCCAGCAGCCCGGACAGGGGGCTCGGCTACACCTTC.

The CDR3 region is CASGQIAGETQYF. CDR3 DNA: TGTGCCTCTGGACAGATCGCCGGGGAGACCCAGTACTTC. The chain is built from TRBV30 and TRBJ2-5, with D possibly being TRBD1 (6 bases). Germline V gene data show CDR1 as GTSNPN and CDR2 as SVGIG (reference sequence). The CDR3 consists of 13 residues. The ends were cut back, 7 bases at V and 5 bases at J, with 17 bases in the middle. Full variable domain (rest looked up from reference TRBV30 and TRBJ2-5): SQTIHQWPATLVQPVGSPLSLECTVEGTSNPNLYWYRQAAGRGLQLLFYSVGIGQISSEVPQNLSASRPQDRQFILSSKKLLLSDSGFYLCASGQIAGETQYFGPGTRLLVL.

The rearrangement joins TRBV19 to TRBJ2-3, with a weak D call TRBD2 (5 bases). Germline V gene data show CDR1 as LNHDA and CDR2 as SQIVND (reference sequence). Trimming left V 5 bases short and J 5 bases short, with 14 bases between. This CDR3 comprises 14 residues. CDR3 DNA: TGTGCCAGTAGTTCACAGATTAGCGTAGATACGCAGTATTTT. Its protein is CASSSQISVDTQYF.

The gene calls are TRBV7-8 and TRBJ1-3; the D is unclear. Germline lookup yields CDR1 SGHVS and CDR2 FQNEAQ. This CDR3 region has 15 residues. V lost 0 bases and J lost 0, with 6 bases in between. In DNA form, the CDR3 reads TGTGCCAGCAGCTTAGCTCCAGGCTCTGGAAACACCATATATTTT. Translation: CASSLAPGSGNTIYF.

The chain recombines TRBV28 with TRBJ1-2, with D possibly matching TRBD1 (6 bases). The CDR3 consists of 14 residues. In germline, CDR1 is MDHEN, CDR2 SYDVKM. With 5 bases removed from V and 4 bases from J, the gap between germline ends came to 14 bases. The CDR3 nucleotides read TGTGCCAGCAGTATAAGACAGGATGTCTATGGCTACACCTTC. Its translation is CASSIRQDVYGYTF.

The chain has TRBV27 and TRBJ2-7, with no clear D. Germline CDR1 and CDR2: MNHEY and SMNVEV (reference sequence). V lost 6 bases and J lost 2, with 17 bases in between. The CDR3 runs to 15 residues. CDR3 sequence (DNA): TGTGCCAGCAGACCTACCCGCGACACCACCTACGAGCAGTACTTC. It specifies CASRPTRDTTYEQYF.

The rearrangement joins TRBV7-2 to TRBJ2-4, with 10 bases matching TRBD2. Germline V gene sequence: CDR1 SGHTA, CDR2 FQGNSA. Trimming cost V 5 bases and J 5 bases; bases outside gene matches: 6. The CDR3 consists of 15 residues. CDR3 protein: CASSPSSGRQNIQYF. Here the CDR3 DNA reads TGTGCCAGCAGCCCTTCTAGCGGGAGACAAAACATTCAGTACTTC.

The chain uses TRBV7-8 and TRBJ2-7; 9 bases are a match to TRBD1. V lost 5 bases to trimming and J lost 6 bases; unmatched junction nucleotides: 11. CDR1 and CDR2 from the germline V gene are SGHVS and FQNEAQ. This CDR3 region has 15 residues. CDR3 protein: CASSAAGTGLGEQYF. The CDR3 DNA is TGTGCCAGCAGCGCCGCCGGGACAGGGTTAGGCGAGCAGTACTTC. Full variable domain (rest looked up from reference TRBV7-8 and TRBJ2-7): GAGVSQSPRYKVAKRGQDVALRCDPISGHVSLFWYQQALGQGPEFLTYFQNEAQLDKSGLPSDRFFAERPEGSVSTLKIQRTQQEDSAVYLCASSAAGTGLGEQYFGPGTRLTVT.

The chain combines TRBV19 with TRBJ1-3; no reliable D call. There are 17 residues in the CDR3. Germline V CDR1 and CDR2: LNHDA, SQIVND (reference sequence). With 4 bases removed from V and 1 base from J, the gap between germline ends came to 17 bases. The CDR3 region has the DNA TGTGCCAGTAGTAGCTCGACTGAGGCGATATCTGGAAACACCATATATTTT. It specifies CASSSSTEAISGNTIYF.